These 20 T cell receptor beta chains share one sample of origin, sequenced in a study of cytomegalovirus exposure and HLA in healthy donors (dated by TCRdb to about 2017). Libraries were constructed by the immunoSEQ multiplex PCR assay. For the multiplex PCR, a mixture combining 60 forward primers for TCR Vbeta segments and 13 reverse primers for TCR Jbeta segments was used. Entries here come from immuneACCESS through TCRdb and include only in-frame sequences with V and J called. Some clones fail to appear in such tables; in the studies checked, an unresolved V gene covers under half of the shortfall, and the cause of the remainder is unknown. For this sample the table gives 130,000 to 150,000 clones, of which 60% to 85% were detected only once. Together, the top ten hold 3.5% to 5% of the sample. Sequencing was performed on PBMCs. These receptors all stem from a man younger than 35 in good health and CMV-seronegative.

This chain uses TRBV5-4 with TRBJ2-3; TRBD1 matches at 9 bases. The V gene end was trimmed by 1 base and the J gene end by 2 bases; junction bases not matched to a gene: 5. CDR1 and CDR2 (germline): SGHNT, YYREEE (reference sequence). There are 16 residues in the CDR3. CDR3 nucleotides: TGTGCCAGCAGCTTGTCCGGGACAGGGTACACAGATACGCAGTATTTT. This gives the protein CASSLSGTGYTDTQYF.

The chain recombines TRBV7-2 with TRBJ1-2; no clear D. The germline CDR1 and CDR2 sequences are SGHTA and FQGNSA. The CDR3 length is 14 residues. The V end was cut by 5 bases, the J end by 4 bases, with 14 bases between. Here the CDR3 reads CASSTGRGSYGYTF. The CDR3 DNA reads TGTGCCAGCAGCACCGGCCGAGGGTCCTATGGCTACACCTTC.

This clone was detected once. CDR3 nucleotide sequence: TGTGCCAGCAGTCCACGAGCCGGGACAGGGGACAATCAGCCCCAGCATTTT. Protein sequence: CASSPRAGTGDNQPQHF. The rearrangement links TRBV27 to TRBJ1-5, with 10 bases that match TRBD1. The CDR3 length is 17 residues. The germline V gene has CDR1 MNHEY and CDR2 SMNVEV (reference sequence). The trim removed 5 bases at V and 3 bases at J, leaving 10 bases unmatched.

The genes are TRBV2 and TRBJ2-7, with 8 positions matching TRBD1. Trimming at V came to 4 bases and at J to 2 bases, leaving 4 bases not matched to a gene. CDR1 and CDR2 (germline): SNHLY, FYNNEI. CDR3 size: 14 residues. The CDR3 loop is CASSAGRGPYEQYF. In DNA form, the CDR3 reads TGTGCCAGCAGTGCGGGCAGGGGGCCCTACGAGCAGTACTTC.

The genes are TRBV10-1 and TRBJ2-2; D is unresolved. Germline-derived CDR1 and CDR2 are WNHNN and SYGVQD (reference sequence). Between the trimmed V and J ends, which lost 3 bases and 3 bases, there was a span of 5 bases. The CDR3 is made up of 13 amino acids. Here the CDR3 reads CASSDLYTGELFF. In DNA form, the CDR3 reads TGCGCCAGCAGTGACCTGTACACCGGGGAGCTGTTTTTT.

This clone was counted only a few times. The chain is built from TRBV2 and TRBJ2-7; 10 bases match TRBD2. The CDR3 totals 15 residues. Germline CDR1 reads SNHLY; CDR2 reads FYNNEI. The V segment lost 4 bases and the J segment 2 bases; nucleotides outside the gene matches: 5. CDR3 loop: CASSGLAGDPYEQYF. CDR3 nucleotide sequence: TGTGCCAGCAGTGGACTAGCGGGCGATCCCTACGAGCAGTACTTC.

This clone was picked up a small number of times. This rearrangement joins TRBV9 to TRBJ1-1; TRBD1 matches 8 bases. The length of the CDR3 is 14 residues. V was clipped by 4 bases and J by 4 bases; unmatched bases: 6. Germline values: CDR1 SGDLS, CDR2 YYNGEE. The CDR3, as DNA: TGTGCCAGCAGCCCCCAGGGGGCGAGCACTGAAGCTTTCTTT. Amino acids: CASSPQGASTEAFF.

The chain links TRBV18 to TRBJ2-2; TRBD1 matches at 9 bases. CDR3 length equals 14 residues. Germline values: CDR1 KGHSH, CDR2 LQKENI. The V and J ends lost 3 bases and 4 bases, in that order; junction bases with no gene match: 0. The chain's CDR3 is CASSPDRGTGELFF. The CDR3 region has the DNA TGTGCCAGCTCACCGGACAGGGGCACCGGGGAGCTGTTTTTT. The full variable domain, rest sourced from reference TRBV18 and TRBJ2-2, is NAGVMQNPRHLVRRRGQEARLRCSPMKGHSHVYWYRQLPEEGLKFMVYLQKENIIDESGMPKERFSAEFPKEGPSILRIQQVVRGDSAAYFCASSPDRGTGELFFGEGSRLTVL.

This clone was observed a few times. V gene TRBV28 combines with J gene TRBJ1-1; unclear D gene. Looked up from germline, CDR1 is MDHEN and CDR2 is SYDVKM. CDR3 size: 13 residues. Trimming took off 8 bases at V and 4 bases at J, with 14 bases between the two ends. The CDR3, as DNA: TGTGCCAGCCGTAACAGTAGACGCACTGAAGCTTTCTTT. This codes for CASRNSRRTEAFF.

The chain joins TRBV19 to TRBJ2-7; 7 positions match TRBD2. The CDR3 contains 15 residues. Germline V lookup: CDR1 LNHDA, CDR2 SQIVND (reference sequence). J gave up 2 bases and V 7 bases, and 11 bases lay outside the gene matches. CDR3 bases: TGTGCCAGTAAAAGGAGCGCGGGGGAAACCTACGAGCAGTACTTC. Protein sequence: CASKRSAGETYEQYF.

This clone was seen once. This rearrangement joins TRBV5-1 to TRBJ2-3; 8 nucleotides agree with TRBD1. V lost 4 bases to trimming and J lost 6 bases; unmatched junction nucleotides: 10. The CDR3 contains 15 residues. Germline loops: CDR1 SGHRS, CDR2 YFSETQ. In DNA, the CDR3 is TGCGCCAGCAGCAGACCGGGACAGGCCCCGGATACGCAGTATTTT. It translates to CASSRPGQAPDTQYF.

The chain has TRBV9 and TRBJ1-1; tentative D call: TRBD1 (6 bases). V dropped 1 base and J dropped 1 base, with 8 bases sitting between them. Germline lookup yields CDR1 SGDLS and CDR2 YYNGEE. This CDR3 has 14 amino acids. CDR3 residues: CASSVSTGNTEAFF. CDR3 nucleotide sequence: TGTGCCAGCAGCGTATCGACAGGGAACACTGAAGCTTTCTTT.

The chain recombines TRBV30 with TRBJ2-7, with 7 bases matching TRBD2. CDR1 and CDR2 (germline): GTSNPN, SVGIG (reference sequence). J gave up 3 bases and V 4 bases, and 9 bases lay outside the gene matches. CDR3 length equals 14 residues. The CDR3 DNA follows: TGTGCCTGGAACTCCGGGACTAACGACTACGAGCAGTACTTC. This sequence encodes CAWNSGTNDYEQYF. Full variable domain (missing parts from reference TRBV30 and TRBJ2-7): SQTIHQWPATLVQPVGSPLSLECTVEGTSNPNLYWYRQAAGRGLQLLFYSVGIGQISSEVPQNLSASRPQDRQFILSSKKLLLSDSGFYLCAWNSGTNDYEQYFGPGTRLTVT.

The chain links TRBV11-3 to TRBJ2-1, with TRBD2 identical over 9 bases. Germline lookup yields CDR1 SGHNT and CDR2 YENEEA. CDR3 length: 15 amino acids. After removal of 3 bases from V and 0 bases from J, the junction contained 0 bases not matched to a gene. Here the CDR3 reads CASSFSGSSYNEQFF. CDR3 DNA: TGTGCCAGCAGCTTTAGCGGGAGCTCCTACAATGAGCAGTTCTTC.

The V gene is TRBV5-4, the J gene TRBJ2-5; 7 nucleotides agree with TRBD1. CDR1 and CDR2 from the germline V gene are SGHNT and YYREEE (reference sequence). This CDR3 region has 14 residues. With 3 bases clipped from V and 2 bases from J, the junction kept 4 bases outside the gene matches. The CDR3 here is CASSSGTEQETQYF. CDR3 nucleotide sequence: TGTGCCAGCAGCTCCGGGACAGAGCAAGAGACCCAGTACTTC.

Points on this clone: Other DNA sequences in this specimen translate into the identical CDR3. The chain has TRBV4-1 and TRBJ1-1; D gene ambiguous. The V end was cut by 6 bases, the J end by 0 bases, with 14 bases between. The CDR3 totals 15 residues. Germline CDR1 MGHRA, CDR2 YSYEKL. DNA of the CDR3: TGCGCCAGCAGTCACGGAATCGGGGTGAACACTGAAGCTTTCTTT. It is translated as CASSHGIGVNTEAFF.

The gene calls are TRBV2 and TRBJ2-2, with D possibly matching TRBD2 (6 bases). V gave up 6 bases and J gave up 2 bases, with 13 bases separating them. The CDR3 extends over 15 amino acids. In germline, CDR1 is SNHLY, CDR2 FYNNEI. DNA of the CDR3: TGTGCCAGCAGCCGCTACGGACTAAACACCGGGGAGCTGTTTTTT. Translating gives CASSRYGLNTGELFF.

The genes are TRBV15 and TRBJ2-1; 10 bases agree with TRBD2. The CDR3 has 17 amino acids. Trimming removed 0 bases from V and 9 bases from J; junction bases left unmatched: 11. The germline CDR1 and CDR2 sequences are LNHNV and YYDKDF (reference sequence). The DNA of the CDR3 is TGTGCCACCAGCAGAGATCCGGGAGCGGGGGGGCTTAGTGAGCAGTTCTTC. Its protein product is CATSRDPGAGGLSEQFF.

This clone has just a few counts. The chain recombines TRBV6-5 with TRBJ1-4; D possibly corresponds to TRBD1 (5 bases). The CDR3 consists of 15 residues. V shed 10 bases and J shed 4 bases, with 19 bases lying between them. Germline V gene lookup returns CDR1 MNHEY and CDR2 SVGAGI. The CDR3 here is CAIAGGRGLNEKLFF. DNA for the CDR3: TGTGCCATCGCGGGGGGAAGGGGACTTAATGAAAAACTGTTTTTT.

This clone appeared a few times. V is TRBV28 and J is TRBJ1-1; D may be TRBD1 (6 bases). The CDR3 loop spans 16 amino acids. Deletions cut 7 bases from V and 1 base from J, with 19 bases between. The germline gives CDR1 MDHEN, CDR2 SYDVKM. This CDR3 reads CASTLRGQPRNTEAFF. The CDR3 bases are TGTGCCAGCACCCTCCGCGGACAGCCGCGGAACACTGAAGCTTTCTTT.